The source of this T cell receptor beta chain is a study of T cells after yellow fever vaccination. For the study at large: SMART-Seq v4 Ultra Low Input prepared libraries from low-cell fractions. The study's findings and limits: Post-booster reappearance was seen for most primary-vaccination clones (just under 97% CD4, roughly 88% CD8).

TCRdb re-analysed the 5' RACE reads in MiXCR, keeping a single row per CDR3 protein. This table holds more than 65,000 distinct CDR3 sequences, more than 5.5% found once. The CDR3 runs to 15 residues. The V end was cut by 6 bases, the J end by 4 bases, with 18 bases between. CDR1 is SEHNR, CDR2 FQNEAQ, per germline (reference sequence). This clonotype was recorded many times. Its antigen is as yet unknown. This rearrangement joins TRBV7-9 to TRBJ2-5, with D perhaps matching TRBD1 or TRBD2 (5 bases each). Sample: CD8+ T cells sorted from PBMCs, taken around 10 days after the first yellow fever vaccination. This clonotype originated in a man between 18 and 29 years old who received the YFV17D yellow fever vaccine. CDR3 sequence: CASRSSRGPRETQYF. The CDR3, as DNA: TGTGCCAGCAGGTCCTCCCGGGGCCCTCGAGAGACCCAGTACTTC.